This TCR beta chain was profiled in a study of T-cell memory formation after mild COVID-19. Using its own MiXCR run on the 5' RACE reads, TCRdb lists one record per CDR3 protein. The sample carries about 180,000 distinct CDR3 sequences, roughly 17% recorded once. This clonotype turned up a few times. The clonotype was recovered from an adult woman who had mild COVID-19 (a few samples of this study predate the infection). Cell type and time point are not known. Sequenced material: PBMCs or a T cell subset sorted from them (not recorded which).

In DNA, the CDR3 is TGTGCCAGCAGCGTCGCCGCGACAGGGGTTGTGGATACGCAGTATTTT. This gives the protein CASSVAATGVVDTQYF. The gene calls are TRBV9 and TRBJ2-3; TRBD1 matches 8 bases. This CDR3 has 16 amino acids. After removal of 2 bases from V and 6 bases from J, the junction contained 11 bases not matched to a gene. The germline CDR1 and CDR2 sequences are SGDLS and YYNGEE.